Here is one T cell receptor beta chain with its context. V was shortened by 4 bases and J by 8 bases, with 14 bases between the two germline ends. The CDR3 spans 13 residues. The germline gives CDR1 LGHDT, CDR2 YNNKEL (reference sequence). These data originate in a study of blood T cell repertoires in COVID-19. The overall study: Samples came from the United States, Italy and Spain, spanning acute and convalescent COVID-19. PBMCs, B-cell-depleted T cells, or T cells were the source of the cDNA or gDNA that made up the material.

Per the study methods: Estimation of nucleated cell counts was performed using reference gene primer amplification. The repertoire was sequenced with immunoSEQ multiplex PCR; TCRdb's copy has only in-frame clones and lacks some. For V, J and clone size, that table is used; D and trimming come from the DNA. This sample has around 60,000 clones, with approximately 80% found just once. Sequenced input: peripheral blood. The chain uses TRBV3-1 (or the pseudogene TRBV3-2) and TRBJ1-1; TRBD1 is a possible D gene (6 bases). The source of this sequence is a man aged 80 or over with acute or convalescent COVID-19. The CDR3 DNA reads TGTGCCAGCAGCCCTAGGGGGGGTAGAGAAGCTTTCTTT. Its translation is CASSPRGGREAFF.